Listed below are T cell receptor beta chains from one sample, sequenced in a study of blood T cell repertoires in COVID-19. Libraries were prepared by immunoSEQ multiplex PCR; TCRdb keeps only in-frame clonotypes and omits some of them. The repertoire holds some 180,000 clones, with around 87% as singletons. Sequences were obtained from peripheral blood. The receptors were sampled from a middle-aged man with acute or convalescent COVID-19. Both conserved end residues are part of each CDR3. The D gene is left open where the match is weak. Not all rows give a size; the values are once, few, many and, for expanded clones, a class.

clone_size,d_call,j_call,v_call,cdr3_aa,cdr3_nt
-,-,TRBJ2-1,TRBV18,CASSPRRVPISYNEQFF,TGTGCCAGCTCACCACGCAGGGTTCCTATTTCCTACAATGAGCAGTTCTTC
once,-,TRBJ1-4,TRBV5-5,CASSLPQGNEKLFF,TGTGCCAGCAGCTTGCCACAGGGTAATGAAAAACTGTTTTTT
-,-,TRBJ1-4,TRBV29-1,CSVERSEKLFF,TGCAGCGTTGAGAGGAGTGAAAAACTGTTTTTT
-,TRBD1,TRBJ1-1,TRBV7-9,CASSPQRGLAFF,TGTGCCAGCAGCCCACAGAGGGGGCTGGCTTTCTTT
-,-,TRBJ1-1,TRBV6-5,CASSGQHLYPEAFF,TGTGCCAGCAGCGGACAGCATCTATACCCCGAAGCTTTCTTT
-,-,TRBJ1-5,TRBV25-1,CASSEKAANQPQHF,TGTGCCAGCAGTGAAAAGGCAGCGAATCAGCCCCAGCATTTT
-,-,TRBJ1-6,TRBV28,CASSRYNSPLHF,TGTGCCAGCAGTCGGTATAATTCACCCCTCCACTTT
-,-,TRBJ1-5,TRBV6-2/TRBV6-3,CASSVDSQPQHF,TGTGCCAGCAGCGTGGACAGTCAGCCCCAGCATTTT
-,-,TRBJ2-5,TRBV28,CASSLARETQYF,TGTGCCAGCAGTTTAGCGCGGGAGACCCAGTACTTC
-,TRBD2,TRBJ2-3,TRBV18,CASSPSQTSGGYTQYF,TGTGCCAGCTCACCTTCTCAGACTAGCGGGGGATATACGCAGTATTTT
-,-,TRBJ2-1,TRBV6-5,CASSGAEGDRGQFF,TGTGCCAGCAGCGGGGCGGAGGGCGACCGGGGGCAGTTCTTC
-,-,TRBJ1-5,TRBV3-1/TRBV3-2,CASSQDVRVNQPQHF,TGTGCCAGCAGCCAAGATGTGAGGGTCAATCAGCCCCAGCATTTT
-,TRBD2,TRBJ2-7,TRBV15,CATSRDQAGGTYDQYF,TGTGCCACCAGCAGAGATCAGGCGGGAGGGACTTACGACCAGTACTTC
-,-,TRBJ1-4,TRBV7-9,CASSKVHRQKNEKLFF,TGTGCCAGCAGCAAAGTACATCGACAGAAAAATGAAAAACTGTTTTTT
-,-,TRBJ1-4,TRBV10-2,CASSGDSLREKLFF,TGCGCCAGCAGTGGAGACTCCCTTCGGGAAAAACTGTTTTTT
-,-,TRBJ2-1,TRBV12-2,CASRPPGKVNEQFF,TGTGCAAGTCGCCCGCCGGGAAAGGTCAATGAGCAGTTCTTC
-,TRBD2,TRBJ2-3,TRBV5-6,CASSRTSGVTDTQYF,TGTGCCAGCAGCAGGACTAGCGGGGTTACAGATACGCAGTATTTT
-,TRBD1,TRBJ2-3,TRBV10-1,CASSEGQGGDTQYF,TGCGCCAGCAGTGAGGGACAGGGAGGAGATACGCAGTATTTT
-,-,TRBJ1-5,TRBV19,CASRSVAGGMSQPQHF,TGTGCCAGTAGGTCCGTCGCAGGAGGGATGAGTCAGCCCCAGCATTTT
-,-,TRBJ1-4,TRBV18,CASSDRQGFEKLFF,TGTGCCAGCTCCGATCGGCAGGGGTTTGAAAAACTGTTTTTT
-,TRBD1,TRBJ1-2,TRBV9,CASSAFGTGYGYTF,TGTGCCAGCAGCGCCTTCGGGACAGGGTATGGCTACACCTTC
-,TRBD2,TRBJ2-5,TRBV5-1,CASSFDLAGGRETQYF,TGCGCCAGCAGCTTTGATCTAGCGGGAGGTCGAGAGACCCAGTACTTC
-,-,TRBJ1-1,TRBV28,CASSFPTANTEAFF,TGTGCCAGCAGCTTCCCGACAGCGAACACTGAAGCTTTCTTT
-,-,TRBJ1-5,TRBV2,CASSEQGQLNQPQHF,TGTGCCAGCAGTGAGCAGGGACAACTCAATCAGCCCCAGCATTTT
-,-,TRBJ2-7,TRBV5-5,CASSLGQAIYEQYF,TGTGCCAGCAGCTTGGGACAGGCGATCTACGAGCAGTACTTC
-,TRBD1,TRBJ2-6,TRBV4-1,CASSRDIPGQGITGANVLTF,TGCGCCAGCAGCCGCGACATTCCGGGACAGGGGATCACTGGGGCCAACGTCCTGACTTTC
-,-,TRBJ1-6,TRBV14,CASSQVKGGPYHF,TGTGCCAGCAGCCAAGTTAAAGGAGGGCCCTACCACTTT
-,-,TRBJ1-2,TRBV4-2,CASSQDQGLNYGYTF,TGTGCCAGCAGCCAAGATCAGGGGCTTAACTATGGCTACACCTTC
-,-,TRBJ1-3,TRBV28,CASSAQGGRSGNTIYF,TGTGCCAGCAGTGCACAGGGTGGTCGGTCTGGAAACACCATATATTTT
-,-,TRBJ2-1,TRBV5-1,CASSLGQVGGYNEQFF,TGCGCCAGCAGCTTGGGGCAAGTGGGAGGCTACAATGAGCAGTTCTTC
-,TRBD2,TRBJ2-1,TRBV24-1,CATSSSGAYNEQFF,TGTGCCACCAGTAGTAGCGGGGCCTACAATGAGCAGTTCTTC
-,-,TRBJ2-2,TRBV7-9,CASSLIGLNTGELFF,TGTGCCAGCAGCTTAATAGGACTCAACACCGGGGAGCTGTTTTTT
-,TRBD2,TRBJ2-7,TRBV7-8,CASMLLAGRAYEQYF,TGTGCCAGCATGCTACTAGCGGGACGCGCCTACGAGCAGTACTTC
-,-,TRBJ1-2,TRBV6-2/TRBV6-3,CASSYKQVRHNIYGYTF,TGTGCCAGCAGTTACAAGCAGGTCCGACATAATATCTATGGCTACACCTTC
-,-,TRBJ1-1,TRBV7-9,CASSSTGAGIGTEAFF,TGTGCCAGCAGCTCCACCGGGGCGGGGATCGGCACTGAAGCTTTCTTT
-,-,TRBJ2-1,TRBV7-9,CASSLILQYEQFF,TGTGCCAGCAGCTTAATCCTTCAGTATGAGCAGTTCTTC
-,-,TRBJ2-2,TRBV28,CASSLGAMVGELFF,TGTGCCAGCAGTTTGGGGGCGATGGTGGGGGAGCTGTTTTTT
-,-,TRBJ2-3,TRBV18,CASSSIGPDTQYF,TGTGCCAGCTCATCAATCGGTCCAGATACGCAGTATTTT
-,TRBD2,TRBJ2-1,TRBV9,CASSVAGGVGEQFF,TGTGCCAGCAGCGTAGCGGGAGGGGTCGGTGAGCAGTTCTTC
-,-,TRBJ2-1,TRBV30,CAWSVLLGTYNEQFF,TGTGCCTGGAGTGTATTGCTAGGAACTTACAATGAGCAGTTCTTC
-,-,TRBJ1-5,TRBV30,CAWRAGGPIGPQHF,TGTGCCTGGAGAGCCGGCGGCCCGATTGGGCCCCAGCATTTT
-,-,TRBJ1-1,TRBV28,CASSFLGTLEAFF,TGTGCCAGCAGTTTCCTCGGGACACTTGAAGCTTTCTTT
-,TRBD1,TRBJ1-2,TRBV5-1,CASSLGGTEYGYTF,TGCGCCAGCAGCTTGGGAGGGACAGAGTATGGCTACACCTTC
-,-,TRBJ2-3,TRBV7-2,CASSFTGLADTQYF,TGTGCCAGCAGCTTCACAGGGCTGGCAGATACGCAGTATTTT
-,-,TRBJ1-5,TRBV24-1,CATSDPTASNQPQHF,TGTGCCACCAGTGATCCGACAGCTAGCAATCAGCCCCAGCATTTT
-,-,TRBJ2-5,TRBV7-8,CASSLGSRGTQYF,TGTGCCAGCAGCTTAGGGTCCCGGGGGACCCAGTACTTC
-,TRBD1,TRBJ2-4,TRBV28,CASGAKRGPYAKNIQYF,TGTGCCAGCGGGGCCAAAAGGGGGCCCTACGCCAAAAACATTCAGTACTTC
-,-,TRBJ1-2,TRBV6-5,CASSYLEAGATYGYTF,TGTGCCAGCAGTTACTTGGAGGCAGGGGCGACCTATGGCTACACCTTC
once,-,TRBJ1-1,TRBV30,CAWSSRGGNTEAFF,TGTGCCTGGAGTTCCCGGGGGGGGAACACTGAAGCTTTCTTT
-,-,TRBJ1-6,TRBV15,CATSKKEGKYNSPLHF,TGTGCCACCAGCAAGAAGGAGGGGAAATATAATTCACCCCTCCACTTT
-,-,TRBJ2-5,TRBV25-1,CASRPFRGGETQYF,TGTGCCAGCAGACCCTTCCGGGGTGGGGAGACCCAGTACTTC
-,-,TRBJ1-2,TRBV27,CASGAGLNYGYTF,TGTGCCAGCGGAGCGGGGCTTAACTATGGCTACACCTTC
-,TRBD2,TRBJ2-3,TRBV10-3,CAISVSGGTDTQYF,TGTGCCATCAGTGTTAGCGGGGGGACAGATACGCAGTATTTT
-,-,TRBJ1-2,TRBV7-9,CASSLAERGGYTF,TGTGCCAGCAGCTTAGCGGAAAGGGGTGGCTACACCTTC